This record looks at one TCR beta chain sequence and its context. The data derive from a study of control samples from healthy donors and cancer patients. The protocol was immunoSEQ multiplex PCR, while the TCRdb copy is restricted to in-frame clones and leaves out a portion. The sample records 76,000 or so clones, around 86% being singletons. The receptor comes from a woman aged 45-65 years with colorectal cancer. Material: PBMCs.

CDR3 residues: CASSSSGGEFGELFF. The CDR3 bases are TGTGCCAGCAGCTCAAGCGGGGGGGAATTTGGGGAGCTGTTTTTT. The chain joins TRBV7-2 to TRBJ2-2, with 10 bases fitting TRBD2. With 4 bases clipped from V and 8 bases from J, the junction kept 7 bases outside the gene matches. CDR1 and CDR2 (germline): SGHTA, FQGNSA. This CDR3 is 15 amino acids long.